Each of the 20 T cell receptor beta chains below was sequenced from the same sample in a study of blood T cell repertoires in COVID-19. Sequencing used immunoSEQ multiplex PCR; TCRdb keeps in-frame clones, though not all of them. The data contain about 40,000 clones, about 79% of them seen just once; the ten biggest clones take up about 2.6%. Sequencing was done on a sample of peripheral blood. Source of these receptors: a woman between 55 and 75 years old with acute or convalescent COVID-19.

This sequence joins TRBV11-2 and TRBJ1-1, with 8 positions matching TRBD1. Trimming at V came to 5 bases and at J to 6 bases, leaving 2 bases not matched to a gene. The germline V gene encodes CDR1 SGHAT and CDR2 FQNNGV. The CDR3 has 12 residues. The CDR3 sequence: CASSLQGAEAFF. The CDR3 DNA sequence: TGTGCCAGCAGCCTACAGGGGGCTGAAGCTTTCTTT.

This clone was picked up one time. This chain links TRBV2 with TRBJ2-3; 8 bases are a match to TRBD2. This CDR3 has 16 residues. J was trimmed by 6 bases and V by 6 bases; bases with no gene match: 14. CDR1 is SNHLY, CDR2 FYNNEI, per germline. Here the CDR3 DNA reads TGTGCCAGCAGCCGTACCGGGAGGGGCGGGGCCGATACGCAGTATTTT. Translated: CASSRTGRGGADTQYF.

This clone was picked up one time. The CDR3 DNA follows: TGTGCCAGCAGCCCACTTTGGGAGTCTCAATACGAGCAGTACTTC. Its translation: CASSPLWESQYEQYF. The rearrangement links TRBV7-9 to TRBJ2-7, with D tentatively TRBD2 (5 bases). This CDR3 has 15 residues. Germline V gives CDR1 SEHNR, CDR2 FQNEAQ (reference sequence). Trimming took 5 bases from V and 4 from J, leaving 18 bases between them.

V and J are TRBV13 and TRBJ2-3, with 7 nucleotides matching TRBD1. V shed 3 bases and J 12 bases; nucleotides not matched to a gene: 6. Germline V gives CDR1 PRHDT, CDR2 FYEKMQ (reference sequence). The CDR3 is made up of 12 amino acids. CDR3 DNA sequence: TGTGCCAGCAGCTTCCGACAGGGCGGACAGTATTTT. Protein sequence: CASSFRQGGQYF.

This clone came up a few times. The chain couples TRBV28 to TRBJ1-4, with 8 bases aligning to TRBD1. Unmatched junction bases numbered 14, after V lost 7 bases and J lost 7 bases. The CDR3 totals 16 residues. Germline CDR1 reads MDHEN; CDR2 reads SYDVKM. CDR3 nucleotide sequence: TGTGCCAGCATGGGTTCGTTCGGACAGGGTGGTGAAAAACTGTTTTTT. Protein sequence: CASMGSFGQGGEKLFF.

The chain links TRBV5-1 to TRBJ2-5; TRBD1 is a possible D gene (6 bases). Trimming stripped 5 bases from V and 3 bases from J, with 14 bases between. The CDR3 is 14 amino acids. Per germline, CDR1 SGHRS and CDR2 YFSETQ. The CDR3, as DNA: TGCGCCAGCAGGGTGGGGGCGACGGAAGAGACCCAGTACTTC. It specifies CASRVGATEETQYF.

J is TRBJ1-1 and V is TRBV4-2; maybe TRBD1 (5 bases). V lost 1 base and J lost 3, with 21 bases in between. Germline CDR1 and CDR2: LGHNA and YNFKEQ. The CDR3 is 18 amino acids. CDR3 protein: CASSQATRQFAWDTEAFF. CDR3 DNA sequence: TGTGCCAGCAGCCAAGCGACCAGACAGTTCGCCTGGGACACTGAAGCTTTCTTT.

V and J are TRBV6-6 and TRBJ2-1; either TRBD1 or TRBD2 may supply D (6 bases each). Trimming removed 5 bases at V and 10 bases at J, with 12 bases between. Germline V gives CDR1 MNHNY, CDR2 SVGAGI (reference sequence). The CDR3 extends over 12 amino acids. CDR3 sequence reads: CASSQGTLEQFF. The CDR3 DNA reads TGTGCCAGCAGTCAGGGGACTTTAGAGCAGTTCTTC.

This clone turned up a few times. The chain couples TRBV18 to TRBJ1-5; TRBD1 matches 8 bases. The trim removed 2 bases at V and 4 bases at J, leaving 7 bases unmatched. Germline CDR1 reads KGHSH; CDR2 reads LQKENI. The CDR3 has 16 residues. DNA for the CDR3: TGTGCCAGCTCACCATCATATCAGGGGGCAAATCAGCCCCAGCATTTT. Translated: CASSPSYQGANQPQHF.

This chain joins TRBV6-5 and TRBJ1-1, with a tentative D call TRBD1 (5 bases). This CDR3 has 14 amino acids. V was clipped by 6 bases and J by 0 bases, with 11 bases between them. CDR1 is MNHEY and CDR2 is SVGAGI in the germline V gene. The CDR3 loop is CASRIDRLNTEAFF. DNA for the CDR3: TGTGCCAGCAGGATAGACAGATTGAACACTGAAGCTTTCTTT.

The J gene is TRBJ1-2, the V gene TRBV5-5; 12 bases align to TRBD1. In germline, CDR1 is SGHKS, CDR2 YYEKEE (reference sequence). The CDR3 covers 17 residues. Germline trimming cut 6 bases from V and 4 bases from J; bases unmatched to any gene: 13. CDR3 nucleotides: TGTGCCAGCACCCTTATTCCGGGACAGGGGGCCCTCTATGGCTACACCTTC. Protein: CASTLIPGQGALYGYTF.

The chain couples TRBV28 to TRBJ2-2, with no clear D. Germline V CDR1 and CDR2: MDHEN, SYDVKM. The CDR3 is made up of 13 amino acids. The V and J ends lost 5 bases and 5 bases respectively, with 9 bases between them. The CDR3 sequence is CASSTEQTGELFF. CDR3 nucleotides: TGTGCCAGCAGTACGGAGCAAACCGGGGAGCTGTTTTTT.

This clone has a single count. CDR3 amino acids: CASNLRESEQFF. Here the CDR3 DNA reads TGTGCCAGCAATCTGCGGGAGAGTGAGCAGTTCTTC. The genes are TRBV2 and TRBJ2-1, with TRBD2 matching 7 bases. This CDR3 is built from 12 residues. CDR1 SNHLY and CDR2 FYNNEI come from the germline V gene. Germline trimming cut 7 bases from V and 9 bases from J; bases unmatched to any gene: 6.

The gene calls are TRBV6-5 and TRBJ1-2; 7 bases line up with TRBD1. The CDR3 covers 14 residues. CDR1 MNHEY and CDR2 SVGAGI come from the germline V gene. The V segment lost 2 bases and the J segment 4 bases; nucleotides outside the gene matches: 4. CDR3 sequence (DNA): TGTGCCAGCAGTTACCAGACAGGGTCCTATGGCTACACCTTC. Protein: CASSYQTGSYGYTF.

This chain uses TRBV6-5 with TRBJ1-5; D uncertain. The V gene lost 8 bases and the J gene lost 6 bases, with 14 bases spanning the gap. Germline lookup yields CDR1 MNHEY and CDR2 SVGAGI. The CDR3 loop spans 13 amino acids. The CDR3: CASASGGSQPQHF. The CDR3 DNA sequence: TGTGCCAGCGCCTCTGGAGGGAGTCAGCCCCAGCATTTT.

This clone turned up a few times. CDR3 bases: TGTGCCAGCAGGCTTCAGGGTTCCGGGGAGCTGTTTTTT. It encodes CASRLQGSGELFF. V is TRBV28 and J is TRBJ2-2; TRBD1 might be the D (5 bases). Germline CDR1 reads MDHEN; CDR2 reads SYDVKM. The CDR3 is 13 residues long. V was clipped by 6 bases and J by 6 bases, with 11 bases between them.

V usage is TRBV13 and J usage is TRBJ1-4; 7 nucleotides match TRBD1. The CDR3 is made up of 14 amino acids. J was trimmed by 8 bases and V by 5 bases; bases with no gene match: 8. Germline CDR1 and CDR2: PRHDT and FYEKMQ (reference sequence). CDR3 residues: CASSPTGNYEKLFF. CDR3 nucleotide sequence: TGTGCCAGCAGCCCGACAGGGAATTACGAAAAACTGTTTTTT.

This clone was seen a single time. The rearrangement links TRBV19 to TRBJ2-5; 8 bases match TRBD1. The CDR3 runs to 15 residues. V trimming: 4 bases; J trimming: 4 bases; junction bases outside the gene matches: 8. From germline, CDR1 is LNHDA and CDR2 SQIVND (reference sequence). The CDR3 DNA reads TGTGCCAGTAGTAGCGGACAGGGAGGCGTAGAGACCCAGTACTTC. The encoded protein is CASSSGQGGVETQYF.

This chain links TRBV10-1 with TRBJ2-1; 9 bases are shared with TRBD2. After removal of 5 bases from V and 5 bases from J, the junction contained 16 bases not matched to a gene. Germline lookup yields CDR1 WNHNN and CDR2 SYGVQD (reference sequence). CDR3 length equals 18 residues. The CDR3 spells CASSPSGRPNLDNNEQFF. The DNA of the CDR3 is TGCGCCAGCAGTCCCAGCGGGAGGCCAAACCTCGACAACAATGAGCAGTTCTTC.

This chain uses TRBV2 with TRBJ1-3, with D unclear. The V and J ends lost 4 bases and 2 bases respectively, with 9 bases between them. The CDR3 is made up of 14 amino acids. Germline V gene sequence: CDR1 SNHLY, CDR2 FYNNEI. CDR3 loop: CASSVQVAGNTIYF. Here the CDR3 DNA reads TGTGCCAGCAGTGTTCAGGTTGCTGGAAACACCATATATTTT.